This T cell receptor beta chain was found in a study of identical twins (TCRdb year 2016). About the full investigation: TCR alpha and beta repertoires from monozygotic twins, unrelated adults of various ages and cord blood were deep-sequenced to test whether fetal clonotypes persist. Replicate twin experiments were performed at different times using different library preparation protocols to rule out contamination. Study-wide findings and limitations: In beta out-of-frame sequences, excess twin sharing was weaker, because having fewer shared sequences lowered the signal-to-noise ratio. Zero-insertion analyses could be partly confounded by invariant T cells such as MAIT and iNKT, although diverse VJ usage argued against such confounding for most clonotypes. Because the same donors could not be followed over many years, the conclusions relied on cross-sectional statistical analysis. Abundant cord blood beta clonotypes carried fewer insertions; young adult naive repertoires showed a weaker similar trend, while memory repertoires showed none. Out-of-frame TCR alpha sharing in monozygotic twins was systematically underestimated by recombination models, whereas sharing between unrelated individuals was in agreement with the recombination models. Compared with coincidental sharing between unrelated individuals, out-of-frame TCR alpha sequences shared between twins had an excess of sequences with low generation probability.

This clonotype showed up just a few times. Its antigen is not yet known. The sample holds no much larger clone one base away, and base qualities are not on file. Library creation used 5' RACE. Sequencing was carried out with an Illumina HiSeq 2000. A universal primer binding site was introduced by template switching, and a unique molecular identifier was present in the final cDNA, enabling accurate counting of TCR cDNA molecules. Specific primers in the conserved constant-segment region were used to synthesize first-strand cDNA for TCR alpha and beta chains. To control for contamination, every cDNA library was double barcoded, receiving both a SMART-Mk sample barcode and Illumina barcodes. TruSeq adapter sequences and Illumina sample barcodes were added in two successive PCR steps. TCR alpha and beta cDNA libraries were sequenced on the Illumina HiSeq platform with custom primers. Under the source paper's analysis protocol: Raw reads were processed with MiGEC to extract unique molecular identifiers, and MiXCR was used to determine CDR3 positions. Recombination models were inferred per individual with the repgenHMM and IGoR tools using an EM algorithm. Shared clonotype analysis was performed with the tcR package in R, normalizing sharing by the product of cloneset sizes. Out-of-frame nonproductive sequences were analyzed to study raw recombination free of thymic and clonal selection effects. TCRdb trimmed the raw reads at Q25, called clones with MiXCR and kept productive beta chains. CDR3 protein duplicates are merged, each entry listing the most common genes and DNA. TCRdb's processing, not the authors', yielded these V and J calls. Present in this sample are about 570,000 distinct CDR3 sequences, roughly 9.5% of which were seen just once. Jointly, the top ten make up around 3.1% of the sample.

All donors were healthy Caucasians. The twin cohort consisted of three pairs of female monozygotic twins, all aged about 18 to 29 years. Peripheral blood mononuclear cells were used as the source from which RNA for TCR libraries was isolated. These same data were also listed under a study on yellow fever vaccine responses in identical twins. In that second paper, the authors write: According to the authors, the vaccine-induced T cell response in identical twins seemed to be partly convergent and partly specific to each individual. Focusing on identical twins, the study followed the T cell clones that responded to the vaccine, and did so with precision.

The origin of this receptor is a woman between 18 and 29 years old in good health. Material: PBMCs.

This receptor carries the CDR3 CSARDPTRGSNEQFF. The DNA is as follows: TGCAGTGCTAGAGATCCGACTAGGGGGAGCAATGAGCAGTTCTTC. The chain is made from TRBV20-1 and TRBJ2-1; the D segment is perhaps TRBD1 or TRBD2, each sharing 6 matched bases. V sheds 0 bases and J sheds 6 bases, leaving 15 bases between their ends. Taken from the germline V gene (reference sequence), the CDR1 and CDR2 loops are DFQATT and SNEGSKA. The CDR3 has 15 amino acids, counting the end cysteine and phenylalanine. Only the CDR3 DNA is retained, 45 bases long and in frame from the first base.